Listed below are T cell receptor beta chains from one sample, sequenced in a study of a mutant IDH1 vaccine in newly diagnosed glioma. Measured with immunoSEQ multiplex PCR; TCRdb has only the in-frame clones, and not every one. The profile shows about 23,000 clones, roughly nine tenths of them singletons. Here the sequenced sample was PBMCs, taken from a glioma patient treated with radiotherapy, temozolomide or both. Receptors were obtained from a man younger than 40 with glioma. Both conserved end residues are part of each CDR3. Fields, in order: V gene, D gene, J gene, clone size, CDR3 protein, CDR3 DNA. A D gene is named only where the DNA matches it firmly. The size field is filled for only some rows; it gives once, few, many or a size class.

TRBV27	.	TRBJ2-2	.	CASRWDIRNTGELFF	TGTGCCAGCAGATGGGACATACGGAACACCGGGGAGCTGTTTTTT
TRBV5-1	.	TRBJ2-7	.	CASSFKLSTYEQYF	TGCGCCAGCAGCTTCAAGTTGAGCACCTACGAGCAGTACTTC
TRBV6-5	.	TRBJ2-6	.	CASSYLDSGANVLTF	TGTGCCAGCAGTTACTTAGATTCTGGGGCCAACGTCCTGACTTTC
TRBV7-9	TRBD2	TRBJ2-7	.	CASSPGSAGASEQYF	TGTGCCAGCAGCCCAGGGAGTGCGGGAGCGAGCGAGCAGTACTTC
TRBV5-6	.	TRBJ1-1	few	CASSLNVNTEAFF	TGTGCCAGCAGCCTAAACGTGAACACTGAAGCTTTCTTT
TRBV18	.	TRBJ2-3	.	CASSPTVSDTQYF	TGTGCCAGCTCACCGACAGTATCGGATACGCAGTATTTT
TRBV20-1	.	TRBJ2-7	.	CSARGNEQYF	TGCAGTGCTAGAGGGAACGAGCAGTACTTC
TRBV19	TRBD1	TRBJ1-1	once	CASDDRVRTEAFF	TGTGCCAGCGATGACAGGGTTAGAACTGAAGCTTTCTTT
TRBV7-6	TRBD2	TRBJ2-1	.	CASSLVVAGFDEQFF	TGTGCCAGCAGCTTAGTGGTAGCGGGGTTCGATGAGCAGTTCTTC
TRBV28	.	TRBJ2-2	.	CASNKGDIGELFF	TGTGCCAGCAACAAGGGGGATATAGGGGAGCTGTTTTTT
TRBV7-9	TRBD1	TRBJ2-3	.	CASSSTGGAGTDTQYF	TGTGCCAGCAGCTCCACAGGGGGCGCAGGCACAGATACGCAGTATTTT
TRBV2	.	TRBJ1-4	.	CASTEGGESNEKLFF	TGTGCCAGCACAGAAGGGGGTGAGTCTAATGAAAAACTGTTTTTT
TRBV5-1	.	TRBJ2-3	.	CASSPSTDTQYF	TGCGCCAGCAGCCCGAGCACAGATACGCAGTATTTT
TRBV29-1	.	TRBJ1-1	.	CSVEDLQEAEAFF	TGCAGCGTTGAAGATTTACAGGAGGCTGAAGCTTTCTTT
TRBV11-2	.	TRBJ2-3	.	CASSLSIASSQYF	TGTGCCAGCAGCTTATCAATCGCATCCTCGCAGTATTTT
TRBV11-2	.	TRBJ2-7	.	CASSLARAYEQYF	TGTGCCAGCAGCTTAGCACGAGCCTACGAGCAGTACTTC
TRBV5-1	.	TRBJ2-3	.	CASSLANVGTDTQYF	TGCGCCAGCAGCTTGGCCAACGTTGGCACAGATACGCAGTATTTT
TRBV19	.	TRBJ1-5	.	CASRMAGNQPQHF	TGTGCCAGTAGGATGGCAGGGAATCAGCCCCAGCATTTT
TRBV2	TRBD1	TRBJ1-2	.	CASSARDRVGYGYTF	TGTGCCAGCAGTGCCCGGGACAGGGTGGGATATGGCTACACCTTC
TRBV27	.	TRBJ1-5	.	CASSLDRGNQPQHF	TGTGCCAGCAGTTTGGACAGAGGCAATCAGCCCCAGCATTTT